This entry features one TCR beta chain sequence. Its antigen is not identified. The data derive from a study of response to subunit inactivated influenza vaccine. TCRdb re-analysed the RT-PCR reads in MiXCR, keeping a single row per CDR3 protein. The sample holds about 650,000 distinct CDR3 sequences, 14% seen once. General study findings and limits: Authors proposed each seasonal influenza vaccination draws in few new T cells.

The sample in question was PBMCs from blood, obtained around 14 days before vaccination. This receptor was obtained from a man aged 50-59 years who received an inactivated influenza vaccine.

CDR3 nucleotide sequence: TGTGCCAGCAGTGTCTCAGAGGGACTAGCGGGGACTGATGAGCAGTTCTTC. Its translation: CASSVSEGLAGTDEQFF. V is TRBV2 and J is TRBJ2-1, with 13 bases aligning to TRBD2. The V gene's germline CDR1 is SNHLY and CDR2 FYNNEI. V was clipped by 4 bases and J by 8 bases; unmatched bases: 11. The CDR3 consists of 17 residues. Based on the CDR3 plus reference TRBV2 and TRBJ2-1, the full variable domain is EPEVTQTPSHQVTQMGQEVILRCVPISNHLYFYWYRQILGQKVEFLVSFYNNEISEKSEIFDDQFSVERPDGSNFTLKIRSTKLEDSAMYFCASSVSEGLAGTDEQFFGPGTRLTVL.